This T cell receptor beta chain is drawn from a study of T cell repertoires in cytomegalovirus infection. Study-wide context: Signatures in public TCR beta sequences pointed to both CMV infection and matching HLA type.

General study results and limits: HLA-C-restricted TCR beta clonotypes specific for CMV led the ex vivo response.

Via MiXCR, TCRdb re-called the reads, giving one row per CDR3 protein. This table holds about 600,000 distinct CDR3 sequences, 20% to 25% found once. Trimming shortened V by 4 bases and J by 0 bases, and 9 bases separated the two germline ends. Germline V gene sequence: CDR1 SGHDN, CDR2 FVKESK. The CDR3 has 15 amino acids. For this clonotype: What it binds is unknown.

The sequence came from a human donor in good health (CMV status not recorded). Some clones in this sample may be carry-over from other donors' samples. The J gene is TRBJ1-4, the V gene TRBV14; D is unresolved. Sequenced material: CD8+ T cells from PBMCs. CDR3: CASSPQDTTNEKLFF. The DNA for the CDR3 is TGTGCCAGCAGCCCACAAGATACAACTAATGAAAAACTGTTTTTT.